The 21 T cell receptor beta chains presented below share a single source sample, sequenced in a study of shared clonotypes between healthy human individuals. The table came from immunoSEQ multiplex PCR; TCRdb's copy has only in-frame clones and leaves some out. The table includes about 490,000 clones, approximately 82% detected once. The source material was PBMCs. All receptors derive from a woman aged 40 to 49 in good health. Some clones in this sample may be carry-over from other donors' samples.

CDR3 sequence: CASSDGQGNQPQHF. The DNA for the CDR3 is TGTGCCAGCAGCGATGGACAGGGCAATCAGCCCCAGCATTTT. The chain couples TRBV9 to TRBJ1-5, with 7 bases that match TRBD1. There are 14 residues in the CDR3. V lost 3 bases and J lost 2; bases outside the gene matches: 2. CDR1 SGDLS and CDR2 YYNGEE come from the germline V gene.

The V gene is TRBV7-9, the J gene TRBJ2-1; a weak D match, TRBD1 (5 bases). The CDR3 totals 15 residues. Germline CDR1 is SEHNR and CDR2 is FQNEAQ (reference sequence). V was cut by 1 base and J by 3 bases, with 10 bases left in between. CDR3 nucleotides: TGTGCCAGCAGCTTAGTTCAGGGAATCTACAATGAGCAGTTCTTC. It translates to CASSLVQGIYNEQFF.

The chain couples TRBV6-6 to TRBJ2-5; TRBD1 agrees at 8 bases. The J call may be wrong; the DNA end is better matched by TRBJ2-7. The germline CDR1 and CDR2 sequences are MNHNY and SVGAGI (reference sequence). CDR3 length equals 16 residues. CDR3 region: CASSYPPTGASYEQYF. CDR3 coding DNA: TGTGCCAGCAGTTACCCCCCGACAGGGGCTAGCTACGAGCAGTACTTC.

The V and J genes are TRBV4-3 and TRBJ2-1; 9 bases are a match to TRBD2. The trim removed 0 bases at V and 1 base at J, leaving 19 bases unmatched. Germline V gene sequence: CDR1 LGHNA, CDR2 YSLEER. CDR3 length: 22 amino acids. CDR3 region: CASSQEWGSGRFLVVSYNEQFF. The DNA of the CDR3 is TGCGCCAGCAGCCAAGAATGGGGTAGCGGGAGATTCTTAGTTGTGTCCTACAATGAGCAGTTCTTC.

V usage is TRBV5-4 and J usage is TRBJ2-3; TRBD2 matches at 7 bases. The V and J ends lost 6 bases and 2 bases, in that order; junction bases with no gene match: 12. The CDR3 is 16 residues long. Germline V CDR1 and CDR2: SGHNT, YYREEE (reference sequence). The CDR3: CASNPGGIRSTDTQYF. The DNA of the CDR3 is TGTGCCAGCAATCCCGGGGGGATTAGGTCCACAGATACGCAGTATTTT.

This clone was counted once. CDR3 coding DNA: TGTGCCAGCAGCTCGGGGGGCATCCCTGAGACGCAGTATTTT. Translated: CASSSGGIPETQYF. The chain recombines TRBV7-2 with TRBJ2-3; tentatively, D is TRBD2 (7 bases). CDR1 is SGHTA and CDR2 is FQGNSA in the germline V gene. The V gene lost 4 bases and the J gene lost 9 bases, with 17 bases spanning the gap. The length of the CDR3 is 14 residues.

V usage is TRBV12-5 and J usage is TRBJ1-1, with D maybe TRBD1 (5 bases). Deletions cut 6 bases from V and 7 bases from J, with 18 bases between. The CDR3 runs 14 residues. The germline gives CDR1 LGHNT, CDR2 FRNRAP. CDR3 residues: CASGTSTAGVEAFF. As DNA, the CDR3 is TGTGCTAGTGGCACCTCGACAGCGGGGGTTGAAGCTTTCTTT.

Points on this clone: The identical CDR3 is also encoded by other nucleotide sequences in the sample. The chain couples TRBV19 to TRBJ2-5, with a weak D call TRBD2 (6 bases). CDR1 and CDR2 (germline): LNHDA, SQIVND (reference sequence). The germline V and J ends were trimmed by 3 bases and 2 bases, with 10 bases remaining between them. This CDR3 is built from 14 residues. CDR3 sequence: CASSIPGLQETQYF. CDR3 bases: TGTGCCAGTAGTATCCCAGGACTACAAGAGACCCAGTACTTC.

CDR3 residues: CATSIGAGANVLTF. The CDR3, as DNA: TGTGCCACCAGCATAGGCGCTGGGGCCAACGTCCTGACTTTC. V and J are TRBV15 and TRBJ2-6; no definite D call. V dropped 4 bases and J dropped 2 bases, with 6 bases sitting between them. This CDR3 spans 14 amino acids. Germline CDR1 reads LNHNV; CDR2 reads YYDKDF (reference sequence).

The chain carries TRBV9 and TRBJ2-7, with 8 nucleotides matching TRBD2. The junction had 9 bases not matched to a gene; V was cut back by 4 bases and J by 6 bases. CDR3 length equals 14 residues. Germline CDR1 SGDLS, CDR2 YYNGEE. CDR3 nucleotide sequence: TGTGCCAGCAGCATCTCCGGGACTAGGGGCGAGCAGTACTTC. Amino acid sequence: CASSISGTRGEQYF.

Only a few counts were recorded for this clone. The CDR3 DNA reads as TGCGCCAGCAGCCCAACATCTGACGAGCAGTACTTC. Amino acid sequence: CASSPTSDEQYF. V gene TRBV5-1 combines with J gene TRBJ2-7; D is ambiguous. This CDR3 comprises 12 residues. Germline CDR1 SGHRS, CDR2 YFSETQ. The V end lost 4 bases, the J end lost 5 bases, and 10 bases lay between the germline ends.

This chain joins TRBV5-4 and TRBJ2-3; 11 bases line up with TRBD2. This CDR3 comprises 16 residues. V was pared by 0 bases and J by 1 base, with 1 base of the junction left unmatched. The germline CDR1 and CDR2 sequences are SGHNT and YYREEE (reference sequence). The CDR3 nucleotides read TGTGCCAGCAGCTTGGATAGCGGGAGGGGCACAGATACGCAGTATTTT. Amino acids: CASSLDSGRGTDTQYF.

This clone was seen only once. The V call is TRBV18, the J call TRBJ1-2; TRBD1 might be the D (5 bases). The V gene's germline CDR1 is KGHSH and CDR2 LQKENI. The CDR3 consists of 14 residues. V was clipped by 2 bases and J by 6 bases, with 13 bases between them. This chain's CDR3 is CASSPERGTDGYTF. As DNA, the CDR3 is TGTGCCAGCTCACCAGAGAGGGGAACGGATGGCTACACCTTC.

V and J are TRBV4-1 and TRBJ2-7, with 14 bases aligning to TRBD2. Germline V lookup: CDR1 MGHRA, CDR2 YSYEKL. CDR3 length: 15 residues. V trimming: 4 bases; J trimming: 4 bases; junction bases outside the gene matches: 3. CDR3 in amino acids: CASSLGTSGSYEQYF. CDR3 sequence (DNA): TGCGCCAGCAGCCTGGGGACTAGCGGGAGTTACGAGCAGTACTTC.

This chain connects TRBV5-1 to TRBJ2-5, with no clear D. Per the germline V gene, CDR1 is SGHRS and CDR2 is YFSETQ. The length of the CDR3 is 14 residues. Trimming removed 4 bases from V and 1 base from J, with 11 bases in between. CDR3 loop: CASSERSAQETQYF. CDR3 nucleotides: TGCGCCAGCAGCGAGAGGAGTGCCCAAGAGACCCAGTACTTC.

The chain carries TRBV7-2 and TRBJ2-3; no clear D gene. Germline V gene lookup returns CDR1 SGHTA and CDR2 FQGNSA. V gave up 5 bases and J gave up 3 bases, with 15 bases separating them. The CDR3 sequence is 15 residues long. The CDR3 nucleotides read TGTGCCAGCAGCCCGACGGCGACTTCTACAGATACGCAGTATTTT. It is translated as CASSPTATSTDTQYF.

J is TRBJ2-7 and V is TRBV6-5; 8 bases are a match to TRBD1. Germline V lookup: CDR1 MNHEY, CDR2 SVGAGI. Trimming removed 0 bases from V and 0 bases from J; junction bases left unmatched: 4. The CDR3 runs 16 residues. The CDR3 DNA sequence: TGTGCCAGCAGTTACTCTCGACAGGGGCACTCCTACGAGCAGTACTTC. Protein product: CASSYSRQGHSYEQYF.

V usage is TRBV5-1 and J usage is TRBJ2-1; 7 bases align to TRBD2. This CDR3 is built from 14 residues. In germline, CDR1 is SGHRS, CDR2 YFSETQ. V lost 9 bases and J lost 3; bases outside the gene matches: 9. Here the CDR3 DNA reads TGCGCCACCAGAAATCTAGCGGTCTACAATGAGCAGTTCTTC. Translation gives CATRNLAVYNEQFF.

CDR3 sequence (DNA): TGTGCCAGCGGGCGAGGAGAGGGCACTGAGCAGTTCTTC. Amino acid sequence: CASGRGEGTEQFF. The genes are TRBV7-9 and TRBJ2-1; D is possibly TRBD2 (5 bases). The V end was cut by 8 bases, the J end by 9 bases, with 17 bases between. The CDR3 has 13 amino acids. Per germline, CDR1 SEHNR and CDR2 FQNEAQ (reference sequence).

CDR3 in DNA: TGTGCCAGCAGTGCCGGGGCCCGCTACGAGCAGTACTTC. Amino acids: CASSAGARYEQYF. The chain is built from TRBV25-1 and TRBJ2-7; the D gene could be TRBD1 or TRBD2 (5 bases each). V lost 4 bases and J 3 bases, leaving 10 bases between the germline ends. This CDR3 contains 13 residues. Germline CDR1 MGHDK, CDR2 SYGVNS.

This clone was found once. CDR3 bases: TGTGCCAGCAGCTTAATAGCTAGCGGGAGCACAAATGAGCAGTTCTTC. This translates into CASSLIASGSTNEQFF. The V and J genes are TRBV7-3 and TRBJ2-1, with TRBD2 matching over 10 bases. Germline V lookup: CDR1 SGHTA, CDR2 FQGTGA. J gave up 7 bases and V 1 base, and 7 bases lay outside the gene matches. The length of the CDR3 is 16 residues. The variable domain in full, completed from reference TRBV7-3 and TRBJ2-1, reads GAGVSQTPSNKVTEKGKYVELRCDPISGHTALYWYRQSLGQGPEFLIYFQGTGAADDSGLPNDRFFAVRPEGSVSTLKIQRTERGDSAVYLCASSLIASGSTNEQFFGPGTRLTVL.